Sequencing of this T cell receptor beta chain was carried out in a study of prognosis after radiotherapy for stage I lung cancer (dated by TCRdb to the early 2020s). Background on the whole study: Between early 2018 and 2019, some 18 stage I NSCLC patients were enrolled in Nanjing, China. About 15 cases involved newly diagnosed primary stage I lung tumors, and roughly 5 involved oligometastatic NSCLC subsequent to surgical resection of the primary tumor. Every patient was deemed medically inoperable, more than ten because of comorbidities and over five because they refused surgery. Ages in the cohort of more than 10 men and 6 women ranged from about 53 to 84 years, with a median of 74. Tumor histology was squamous cell carcinoma in about seven patients and adenocarcinoma in around 12. SBRT was given in 3 to 5 fractions with a biologically effective dose of at least 100 Gy, using image-guided IMRT or VMAT. Concurrent therapy was not administered to any patient alongside SBRT. After SBRT, distant metastases developed in four of the 19 patients at a median of around seven months, while the remaining 15 patients had no significant progression. The study profiled peripheral blood TCR beta repertoires from stage I NSCLC patients before and after stereotactic body radiotherapy and related them to distant failure. For each of the 20 or so patients, one blood sample was taken before SBRT and one after, so the study sequenced about 38 samples in total. What the authors observed across the whole study: No determination of tumor specificity was made for expanded TCR clones. Differences in TRBV and TRBJ usage frequencies by metastasis status were reportedly observed in two V genes at baseline and in several V and two J genes after SBRT. None of the reported P values were adjusted for multiple comparisons. Limitations of the study included a small cohort and short follow-up, and the study findings need independent validation. Post-SBRT Shannon entropy and its change from baseline were lower in patients who developed distant metastases; baseline Shannon entropy was not associated with metastases. A decrease in unique TCR clone counts was observed after SBRT (median roughly 10,000 before versus approximately 6,900 after; Wilcoxon paired P=0.011).

All patients had node-negative disease on CT and PET/CT, and none had a history of other malignancies or prior chemotherapy or radiotherapy. Six milliliters of peripheral venous blood were drawn into EDTA tubes at each of two time points. PBMCs were isolated by Ficoll-Paque Plus density-gradient centrifugation. Right after collection, samples were placed at -80 degrees C and kept there until analysis. Two rounds of multiplex PCR were performed to amplify the TCR beta CDR3 region from genomic DNA. The first PCR round used primers specific to each TRBV and TRBJ gene, with sequences filed in Chinese patent CN105087789A. Universal primers were used in the second round of PCR. The Roche High Pure PCR Template Preparation Kit was used to extract genomic DNA from frozen PBMCs. Paired-end sequencing with 151 bp reads was performed on the libraries using an Illumina HiSeq 3000. The paper's data handling went like this. CutAdapt was used to discard raw reads that did not contain the multiplex PCR primer sequences. High-quality paired reads were merged into contigs with PEAR. By aligning each contig to reference sequences, MiXCR assigned the TRB V, D and J gene segments to that contig. To remove sequencing errors, CDR3 sequences were clustered according to base quality and sequence similarity. Diversity was measured as Shannon entropy normalized by the natural log of productive TCR sequence number. Clonality was defined as one minus Shannon entropy divided by the natural log of the number of unique clonotypes. Using the Youden index from ROC curves, the researchers picked the repertoire-metric cut-offs for progression-free survival, and all analyses were carried out in R 3.5.3. Starting from the raw public reads, TCRdb applied fastp trimming at Q25, assembled clones with MiXCR and retained in-frame beta chains. Identical CDR3 protein sequences are pooled into one entry, listed with their most common genes and DNA. TCRdb's processing, not the authors', yielded these V and J calls. A total of roughly 25,000 distinct CDR3 sequences appear in this sample, around 34% of them only once. The ten largest clones take up 62% of the sample.

For this clonotype: Its antigen specificity is not known. It has no much larger one-base neighbor in the sample; base qualities were not kept.

The trim is 6 bases for V and 10 bases for J, with a gap of 12 bases between the germline ends. From the cysteine through the phenylalanine, the CDR3 covers 11 amino acids. Only CDR3 DNA remains: 33 bases, in frame from the first base. The germline V gene supplies CDR1 MNHNS and CDR2 SASEGT. The sequence is built from TRBV6-1 and TRBJ1-2, with a tentative D gene TRBD1 over 6 matching bases. The receptor's source is a donor aged 50 or older with non-small cell lung cancer. Here the sequenced sample was PBMCs, taken before or after stereotactic body radiation therapy (not recorded which). The DNA is TGTGCCAGCAGCAACGGGACATCCTACACCTTC. This translates into CASSNGTSYTF.